This T cell receptor (beta chain) was sequenced during a study of CD8 T cells in ankylosing spondylitis. Regarding this clonotype: Its target is unknown.

This CDR3 comprises 13 residues. V gave up 4 bases and J gave up 3 bases, with 9 bases separating them. Germline V CDR1 and CDR2: MNHNS, SASEGT. MiXCR was run by TCRdb on the 5' RACE reads, yielding one entry per CDR3 protein. The sample lists fewer than 650,000 distinct CDR3 sequences; 9.5% to 15% were seen once. Findings and limits, study-wide: What seemed typical of ankylosing spondylitis blood was a TCR beta motif built from fewer than ten highly homologous variants. Clones linked with disease were CD8+ and fairly uncommon in the peripheral blood.

The chain is built from TRBV6-1 and TRBJ1-1; no definite D call. The sequence came from a male donor with ankylosing spondylitis. Sequencing was done on a sample of blood, either unsorted or a sorted T cell fraction (not recorded which). CDR3 bases: TGTGCCAGCAGTGGGGCCAGTTACACTGAAGCTTTCTTT. Encoded protein: CASSGASYTEAFF.